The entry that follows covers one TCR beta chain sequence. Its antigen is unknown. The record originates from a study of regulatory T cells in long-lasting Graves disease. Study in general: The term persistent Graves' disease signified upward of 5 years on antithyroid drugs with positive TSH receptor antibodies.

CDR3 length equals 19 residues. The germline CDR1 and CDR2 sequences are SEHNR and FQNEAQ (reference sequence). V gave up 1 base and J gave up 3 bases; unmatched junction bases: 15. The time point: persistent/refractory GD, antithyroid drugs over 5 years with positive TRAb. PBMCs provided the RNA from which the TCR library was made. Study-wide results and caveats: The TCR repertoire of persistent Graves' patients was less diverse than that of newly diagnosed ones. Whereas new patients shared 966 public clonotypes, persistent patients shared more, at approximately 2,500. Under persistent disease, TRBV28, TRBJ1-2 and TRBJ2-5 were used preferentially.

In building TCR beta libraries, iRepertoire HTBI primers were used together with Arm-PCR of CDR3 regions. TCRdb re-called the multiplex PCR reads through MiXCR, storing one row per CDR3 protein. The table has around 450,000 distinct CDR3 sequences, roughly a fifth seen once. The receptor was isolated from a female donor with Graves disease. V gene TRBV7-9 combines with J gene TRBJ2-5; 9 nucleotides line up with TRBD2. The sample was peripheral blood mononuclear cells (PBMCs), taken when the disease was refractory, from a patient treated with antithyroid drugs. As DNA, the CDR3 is TGTGCCAGCAGCTTAGTCCCCCCAGCGGGGGGTGACTGGGAAGAGACCCAGTACTTC. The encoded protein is CASSLVPPAGGDWEETQYF.